The rows below give T cell receptor beta chains drawn from one sample of a study of blood T cell repertoires in COVID-19. Sequenced by immunoSEQ multiplex PCR; TCRdb stores in-frame clones only, minus some. The repertoire holds fewer than 200,000 clones, with more than 75% as singletons. Sequenced: peripheral blood. Receptors were obtained from a woman younger than 30 who had recovered from COVID-19. CDR3s include the opening cysteine and the closing phenylalanine or tryptophan. D genes are given only for firm matches. Part of the rows lack a size; the others show once, few, many or a class for expanded clones.

V gene: TRBV11-2; clone size: NA; J gene: TRBJ1-5; D gene: NA; CDR3 protein: CASSLGAWGSQPQHF; CDR3 DNA: TGTGCCAGCAGCTTAGGGGCATGGGGCTCCCAGCCCCAGCATTTT
V gene: TRBV15; clone size: NA; J gene: TRBJ2-1; D gene: NA; CDR3 protein: CATSRGSSLNEQFF; CDR3 DNA: TGTGCCACCAGCAGAGGTTCTAGTCTCAATGAGCAGTTCTTC
V gene: TRBV25-1; clone size: NA; J gene: TRBJ2-7; D gene: NA; CDR3 protein: CASFQGHEQYF; CDR3 DNA: TGTGCCAGCTTTCAGGGGCACGAGCAGTACTTC
V gene: TRBV29-1; clone size: NA; J gene: TRBJ1-4; D gene: TRBD1; CDR3 protein: CSVPGGTGGAGEKLFF; CDR3 DNA: TGCAGCGTCCCGGGGGGGACAGGGGGCGCCGGAGAAAAACTGTTTTTT
V gene: TRBV27; clone size: NA; J gene: TRBJ2-1; D gene: TRBD2; CDR3 protein: CASKGAGGPNEQFF; CDR3 DNA: TGTGCCAGCAAGGGAGCGGGGGGGCCGAATGAGCAGTTCTTC
V gene: TRBV7-2; clone size: NA; J gene: TRBJ2-5; D gene: TRBD1; CDR3 protein: CASSQTQGAIQRQETQYF; CDR3 DNA: TGTGCCAGCAGCCAGACACAGGGGGCCATTCAAAGACAAGAGACCCAGTACTTC
V gene: TRBV11-2; clone size: NA; J gene: TRBJ1-2; D gene: TRBD1; CDR3 protein: CASSFSGTGGGGYTF; CDR3 DNA: TGTGCCAGCAGCTTCTCCGGGACAGGGGGTGGTGGCTACACCTTC
V gene: TRBV5-6; clone size: NA; J gene: TRBJ2-3; D gene: NA; CDR3 protein: CASSLGGAKTDTQYF; CDR3 DNA: TGTGCCAGCAGCTTGGGTGGGGCGAAAACAGATACGCAGTATTTT
V gene: TRBV4-3; clone size: NA; J gene: TRBJ2-1; D gene: TRBD2; CDR3 protein: CASSYSAGAVDEQFF; CDR3 DNA: TGCGCCAGCAGCTACTCAGCGGGAGCGGTCGATGAGCAGTTCTTC
V gene: TRBV9; clone size: NA; J gene: TRBJ1-3; D gene: NA; CDR3 protein: CASSTDGFGNTIYF; CDR3 DNA: TGTGCCAGCAGCACTGACGGGTTTGGAAACACCATATATTTT
V gene: TRBV4-3; clone size: few; J gene: TRBJ2-1; D gene: TRBD2; CDR3 protein: CASSQDRGLAGLGNEQFF; CDR3 DNA: TGCGCCAGCAGCCAAGATCGAGGGCTAGCGGGACTCGGGAATGAGCAGTTCTTC
V gene: TRBV18; clone size: once; J gene: TRBJ2-1; D gene: NA; CDR3 protein: CASSPTTGSYNEQFF; CDR3 DNA: TGTGCCAGCTCACCCACGACTGGTTCCTACAATGAGCAGTTCTTC
V gene: TRBV6-1; clone size: NA; J gene: TRBJ1-4; D gene: NA; CDR3 protein: CASSEAPTPREKLFF; CDR3 DNA: TGTGCCAGCAGTGAAGCGCCCACGCCCCGGGAAAAACTGTTTTTT
V gene: TRBV11-2; clone size: NA; J gene: TRBJ1-2; D gene: NA; CDR3 protein: CASSLGGHSFSYGYTF; CDR3 DNA: TGTGCCAGCAGCTTAGGGGGACACAGTTTTTCCTATGGCTACACCTTC
V gene: TRBV27; clone size: NA; J gene: TRBJ1-2; D gene: TRBD1; CDR3 protein: CASRPVYRGPNYGYTF; CDR3 DNA: TGTGCCAGCCGACCAGTTTACAGGGGACCTAACTATGGCTACACCTTC
V gene: TRBV24-1; clone size: NA; J gene: TRBJ2-1; D gene: TRBD2; CDR3 protein: CATSDQSGSSYNEQFF; CDR3 DNA: TGTGCCACCAGTGATCAAAGCGGGAGCTCCTACAATGAGCAGTTCTTC
V gene: TRBV19; clone size: NA; J gene: TRBJ1-2; D gene: NA; CDR3 protein: CASSTGVGNYGYTF; CDR3 DNA: TGTGCCAGTAGTACAGGGGTGGGGAACTATGGCTACACCTTC
V gene: TRBV6-2/TRBV6-3; clone size: NA; J gene: TRBJ1-1; D gene: NA; CDR3 protein: CASSQAGGGFSEAFF; CDR3 DNA: TGTGCCAGCAGTCAAGCGGGGGGCGGCTTCTCTGAAGCTTTCTTT
V gene: TRBV6-5; clone size: NA; J gene: TRBJ2-7; D gene: TRBD1; CDR3 protein: CASRLTGGVDEQYF; CDR3 DNA: TGTGCCAGCAGGCTGACAGGGGGGGTGGACGAGCAGTACTTC
V gene: TRBV6-5; clone size: NA; J gene: TRBJ2-7; D gene: TRBD1; CDR3 protein: CASSPRGLQGNEQYF; CDR3 DNA: TGTGCCAGCAGTCCGAGGGGGCTACAGGGTAACGAGCAGTACTTC
V gene: TRBV19; clone size: NA; J gene: TRBJ1-1; D gene: NA; CDR3 protein: CASSISPGNTEAFF; CDR3 DNA: TGTGCCAGTAGTATCTCTCCGGGGAACACTGAAGCTTTCTTT
V gene: TRBV9; clone size: few; J gene: TRBJ1-1; D gene: NA; CDR3 protein: CASSVGGTPNTEAFF; CDR3 DNA: TGTGCCAGCAGCGTAGGGGGCACCCCGAACACTGAAGCTTTCTTT
V gene: TRBV13; clone size: NA; J gene: TRBJ1-1; D gene: NA; CDR3 protein: CASSAPRGYHPEAFF; CDR3 DNA: TGTGCCAGCAGCGCCCCTCGGGGGTACCACCCTGAAGCTTTCTTT
V gene: TRBV19; clone size: NA; J gene: TRBJ2-5; D gene: TRBD1; CDR3 protein: CASSIPSRDRASTQYF; CDR3 DNA: TGTGCCAGTAGTATTCCCTCTAGGGACAGGGCATCGACCCAGTACTTC
V gene: TRBV30; clone size: once; J gene: TRBJ1-5; D gene: NA; CDR3 protein: CAWSSWGGRRNQPQHF; CDR3 DNA: TGTGCCTGGAGTAGCTGGGGGGGCAGGAGGAATCAGCCCCAGCATTTT
V gene: TRBV4-3; clone size: NA; J gene: TRBJ1-1; D gene: NA; CDR3 protein: CASSHAQVENTEAFF; CDR3 DNA: TGCGCCAGCAGCCACGCACAGGTCGAGAACACTGAAGCTTTCTTT
V gene: TRBV4-2; clone size: NA; J gene: TRBJ1-4; D gene: TRBD1; CDR3 protein: CASSPDRANEKLFF; CDR3 DNA: TGTGCCAGCAGCCCAGACAGGGCTAATGAAAAACTGTTTTTT
V gene: TRBV12-3/TRBV12-4; clone size: few; J gene: TRBJ2-1; D gene: NA; CDR3 protein: CASSSSPRNEQFF; CDR3 DNA: TGTGCCAGCAGTTCCTCCCCCCGGAATGAGCAGTTCTTC
V gene: TRBV6-2/TRBV6-3; clone size: NA; J gene: TRBJ1-1; D gene: NA; CDR3 protein: CASSRGQHLEAFF; CDR3 DNA: TGTGCCAGCAGTAGAGGCCAGCACCTTGAAGCTTTCTTT
V gene: TRBV6-5; clone size: NA; J gene: TRBJ1-5; D gene: TRBD1; CDR3 protein: CASSIDRGLNQPQHF; CDR3 DNA: TGTGCCAGCAGTATAGACAGGGGGCTTAATCAGCCCCAGCATTTT